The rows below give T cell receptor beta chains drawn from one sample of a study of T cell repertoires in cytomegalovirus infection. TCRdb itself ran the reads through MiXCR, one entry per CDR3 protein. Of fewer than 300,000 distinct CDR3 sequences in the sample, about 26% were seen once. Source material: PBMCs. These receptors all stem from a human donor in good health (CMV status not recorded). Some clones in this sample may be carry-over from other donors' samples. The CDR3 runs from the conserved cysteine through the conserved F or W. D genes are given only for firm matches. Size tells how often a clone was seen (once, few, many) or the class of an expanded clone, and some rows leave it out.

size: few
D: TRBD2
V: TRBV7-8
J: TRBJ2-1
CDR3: CASSRLGGVYNEQFF
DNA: TGTGCCAGCAGCCGTCTGGGAGGGGTATACAATGAGCAGTTCTTC

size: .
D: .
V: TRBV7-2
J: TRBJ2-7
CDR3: CASSSYRGNEQYF
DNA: TGTGCCAGCAGCTCATATCGTGGGAACGAGCAGTACTTC

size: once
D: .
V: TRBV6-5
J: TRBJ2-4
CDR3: CASTPDSQNIQYF
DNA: TGTGCCAGCACCCCCGACAGCCAAAACATTCAGTACTTC

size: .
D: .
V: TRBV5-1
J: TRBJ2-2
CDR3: CASSLASSNTGELFF
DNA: TGCGCCAGCAGCTTGGCTTCGTCGAACACCGGGGAGCTGTTTTTT

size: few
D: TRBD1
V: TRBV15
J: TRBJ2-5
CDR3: CATSRDPGQGQETQYF
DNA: TGTGCCACCAGCAGAGATCCAGGACAGGGACAAGAGACCCAGTACTTC

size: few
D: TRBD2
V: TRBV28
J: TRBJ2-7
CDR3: CASTSGSQTYEQYF
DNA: TGTGCCAGCACCAGCGGGAGCCAAACCTACGAGCAGTACTTC

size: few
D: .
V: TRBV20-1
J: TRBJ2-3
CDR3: CSARDLRRLSTDTQYF
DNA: TGCAGTGCTAGAGATCTCCGGCGGCTTAGCACAGATACGCAGTATTTT

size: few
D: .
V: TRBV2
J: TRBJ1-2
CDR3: CASSATAANYGYTF
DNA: TGTGCCAGCAGCGCGACAGCAGCTAACTATGGCTACACCTTC

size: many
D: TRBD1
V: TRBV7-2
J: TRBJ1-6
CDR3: CASSLQGAGSPLHF
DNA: TGTGCCAGCAGCCTACAGGGGGCTGGATCACCCCTCCACTTT

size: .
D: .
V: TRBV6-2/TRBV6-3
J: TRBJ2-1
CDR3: CASSYSRARDNEQFF
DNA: TGTGCCAGCAGTTACAGCAGGGCCCGGGACAATGAGCAGTTCTTC

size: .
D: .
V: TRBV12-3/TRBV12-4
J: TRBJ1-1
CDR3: CASSLADIRRTEAFF
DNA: TGTGCCAGCAGTTTGGCGGACATTCGTCGCACTGAAGCTTTCTTT

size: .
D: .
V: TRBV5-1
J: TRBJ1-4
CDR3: CASSLDLAEKLFF
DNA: TGCGCCAGCAGCTTGGACTTAGCTGAAAAACTGTTTTTT

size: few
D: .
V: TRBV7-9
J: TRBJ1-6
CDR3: CASSRQVNSPLHF
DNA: TGTGCCAGCTCTCGACAGGTTAATTCACCCCTCCACTTT